In this sample, the clone carrying this T cell receptor (beta chain) turned up many times. The V and J ends lost 0 bases and 6 bases, in that order; junction bases with no gene match: 7. The CDR3 covers 17 residues. Germline V gene sequence: CDR1 DFQATT, CDR2 SNEGSKA (reference sequence). The data derive from a study of T-cell reconstitution after alpha-beta-depleted transplantation in children. Preparation of the TCRbeta library involved a method that used unique molecular identifiers. One entry per CDR3 protein, called by TCRdb with MiXCR from the PCR reads. This sample has nearly 200,000 distinct CDR3 sequences; around 5.9% occur once, and the top ten carry under 5%.

The source material was PBMCs, sampled before TCRalphabeta/CD19-depleted stem cell transplant. J is TRBJ2-2 and V is TRBV20-1, with TRBD2 identical over 13 bases. The source is a girl under three years old with combined immunodeficiency, due to receive a stem cell transplant. CDR3 in DNA: TGCAGTGCTAGAGATCGGACTAGCGGGAGAGTTCCCGGGGAGCTGTTTTTT. It codes for CSARDRTSGRVPGELFF.